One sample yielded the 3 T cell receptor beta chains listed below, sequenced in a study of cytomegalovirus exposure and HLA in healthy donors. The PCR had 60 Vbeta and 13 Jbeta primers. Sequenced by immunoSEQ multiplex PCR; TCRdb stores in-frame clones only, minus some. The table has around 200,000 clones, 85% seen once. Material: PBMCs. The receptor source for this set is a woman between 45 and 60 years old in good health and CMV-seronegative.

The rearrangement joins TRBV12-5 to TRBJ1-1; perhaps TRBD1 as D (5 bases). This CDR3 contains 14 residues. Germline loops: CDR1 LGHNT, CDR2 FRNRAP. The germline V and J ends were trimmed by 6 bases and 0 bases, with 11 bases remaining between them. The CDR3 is CASGTELMNTEAFF. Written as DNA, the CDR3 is TGTGCTAGTGGGACAGAACTCATGAACACTGAAGCTTTCTTT.

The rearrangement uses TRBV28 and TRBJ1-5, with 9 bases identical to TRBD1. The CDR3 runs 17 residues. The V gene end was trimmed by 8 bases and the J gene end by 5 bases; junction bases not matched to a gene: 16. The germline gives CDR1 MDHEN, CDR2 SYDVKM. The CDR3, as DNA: TGTGCCAGCCTGCCCTCCGGGACAGGGATCTTACATCAGCCCCAGCATTTT. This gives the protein CASLPSGTGILHQPQHF.

CDR3 in amino acids: CAWRGQSTGELFF. CDR3 nucleotide sequence: TGTGCCTGGAGGGGACAATCCACCGGGGAGCTGTTTTTT. J is TRBJ2-2 and V is TRBV30; D possibly corresponds to TRBD1 (6 bases). The CDR3 totals 13 residues. V was shortened by 3 bases and J by 4 bases, with 9 bases between the two germline ends. Germline lookup yields CDR1 GTSNPN and CDR2 SVGIG (reference sequence).